The TCR beta chain described here comes from a study of blood T cell repertoires in COVID-19. Sequenced by immunoSEQ multiplex PCR; TCRdb stores in-frame clones only, minus some. The sample consists of 400,000 or so clones, over 75% of them appearing once. Trimming shortened V by 2 bases and J by 3 bases, and 8 bases separated the two germline ends. The germline gives CDR1 MNHNY, CDR2 SVGAGI (reference sequence). This CDR3 region has 14 residues. The gene calls are TRBV6-6 and TRBJ1-3; no firm D call. What was sequenced was peripheral blood. This receptor was identified in a woman aged 40-49 years with COVID-19, enrolled during active disease. The CDR3 region has the DNA TGTGCCAGCAGTTACGACTCCCGTGGAAACACCATATATTTT. It codes for CASSYDSRGNTIYF.